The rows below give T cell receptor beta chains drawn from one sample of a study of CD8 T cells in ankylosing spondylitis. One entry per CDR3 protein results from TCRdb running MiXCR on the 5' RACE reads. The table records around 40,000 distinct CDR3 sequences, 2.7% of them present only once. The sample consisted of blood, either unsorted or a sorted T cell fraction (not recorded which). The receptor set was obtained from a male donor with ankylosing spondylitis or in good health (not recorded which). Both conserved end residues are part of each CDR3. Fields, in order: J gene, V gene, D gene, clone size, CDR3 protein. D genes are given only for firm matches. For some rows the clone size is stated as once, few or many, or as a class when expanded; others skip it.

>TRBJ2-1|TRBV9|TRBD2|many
CASSSRELAGGGEQFF
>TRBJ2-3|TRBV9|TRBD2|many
CASSVGLAGVIGTQYF
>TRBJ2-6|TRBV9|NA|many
CASSDGRGGVISGANVLTF
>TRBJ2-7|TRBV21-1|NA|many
CASSKEVREGGYEQYF
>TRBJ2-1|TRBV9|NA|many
CASSVESSAYNEQFF
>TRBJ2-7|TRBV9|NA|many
CASSGRDSAYEQYF
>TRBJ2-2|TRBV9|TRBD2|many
CASGGEGSSGELFF
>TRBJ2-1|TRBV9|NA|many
CASSPRDPVNEQFF
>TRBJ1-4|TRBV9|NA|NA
CASSVAGLGEKLFF
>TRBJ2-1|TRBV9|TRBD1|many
CASSIRDRLYNEQFF
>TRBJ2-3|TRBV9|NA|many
CASSVRGSPEPDTQYF
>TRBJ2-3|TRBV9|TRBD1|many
CASSIQGAVADTQYF